Listed here are 9 T cell receptor beta chains from one sample, sequenced in a study of Graves' ophthalmopathy and Graves' hyperthyroidism. Transcripts of RNA were the source for amplifying TCR beta CDR3 regions. First-round RT-PCR used HTBI primers; second-round multiplex PCR followed. TCRdb independently ran MiXCR on the multiplex PCR reads; one entry per CDR3 protein. The sample carries almost 750,000 distinct CDR3 sequences, 40% recorded once. The sample consisted of peripheral blood. These TCRs come from an adult man with Graves' ophthalmopathy.

This clonotype appeared many times. The genes are TRBV10-3 and TRBJ2-2, with 10 nucleotides matching TRBD1. With 5 bases clipped from V and 6 bases from J, the junction kept 6 bases outside the gene matches. The CDR3 extends over 15 amino acids. Per the germline V gene, CDR1 is ENHRY and CDR2 is SYGVKD. The CDR3 coding sequence is TGTGCCATCAGTAATGACAGGGGGCAGGCCGGGGAGCTGTTTTTT. Protein sequence: CAISNDRGQAGELFF.

The V call is TRBV6-4, the J call TRBJ1-1, with D unclear. The CDR3 is 14 amino acids. Trimming took 7 bases from V and 3 from J, leaving 15 bases between them. The V gene's germline CDR1 is MRHNA and CDR2 SNTAGT. This chain's CDR3 is CASTDGPSDTEAFF. CDR3 nucleotide sequence: TGTGCCAGCACCGATGGGCCTTCCGACACTGAAGCTTTCTTT.

The chain couples TRBV20-1 to TRBJ1-6; D call uncertain. The germline gives CDR1 DFQATT, CDR2 SNEGSKA (reference sequence). This CDR3 is 15 amino acids long. V was pared by 1 base and J by 3 bases, with 10 bases between. The CDR3 region is CSARVIGDYNSPLHF. The CDR3 DNA sequence: TGCAGTGCTAGAGTTATCGGAGACTATAATTCACCCCTCCACTTT.

V usage is TRBV6-2 or TRBV6-3 and J usage is TRBJ2-2, with D tentatively TRBD1 (6 bases). In germline, CDR1 is MNHEY, CDR2 SVGEGT. This CDR3 has 15 residues. Trimming cost V 2 bases and J 6 bases, with 13 bases left between them. CDR3 bases: TGTGCCAGCAGTTACCAACAGGGAGTCTCCGGGGAGCTGTTTTTT. Encoded protein: CASSYQQGVSGELFF.

With respect to this clonotype: The conserved final phenylalanine or tryptophan is absent from the CDR3, which likely points to a read error. The CDR3 DNA reads as TGTGCCAGCAGCTTAATTCTAGGAGGGAACTATGGCTACACCCTC. This translates into CASSLILGGNYGYTL. The gene calls are TRBV7-3 and TRBJ1-2; D uncertain. Trimming took 1 base from V and 2 from J, leaving 11 bases between them. There are 15 residues in the CDR3. From germline, CDR1 is SGHTA and CDR2 FQGTGA.

This chain connects TRBV29-1 to TRBJ2-3; D ambiguous. In germline, CDR1 is SQVTM, CDR2 ANQGSEA. The CDR3 consists of 13 residues. The V end was cut by 7 bases, the J end by 0 bases, with 11 bases between. For the CDR3, the DNA is TGCAGCGCGGTAATCTTGAGCACAGATACGCAGTATTTT. Translated: CSAVILSTDTQYF.

This clonotype was counted at least ten times. The chain carries TRBV6-5 and TRBJ1-2; D remains ambiguous. Germline V gives CDR1 MNHEY, CDR2 SVGAGI. Trimming cost V 0 bases and J 8 bases, with 10 bases left between them. There are 13 residues in the CDR3. This CDR3 is CASSYSKGDGYTF. The CDR3 coding sequence is TGTGCCAGCAGTTACTCGAAGGGCGACGGCTACACCTTC.

The gene calls are TRBV9 and TRBJ2-2; no clear D. Germline V CDR1 and CDR2: SGDLS, YYNGEE. There are 14 residues in the CDR3. V lost 3 bases and J lost 1, with 7 bases in between. CDR3 DNA sequence: TGTGCCAGCAGCGGGGATGTGAACACCGGGGAGCTGTTTTTT. The encoded protein is CASSGDVNTGELFF. Based on the CDR3 plus reference TRBV9 and TRBJ2-2, the full variable domain is DSGVTQTPKHLITATGQRVTLRCSPRSGDLSVYWYQQSLDQGLQFLIQYYNGEERAKGNILERFSAQQFPDLHSELNLSSLELGDSALYFCASSGDVNTGELFFGEGSRLTVL.

At least ten counts were recorded for this clonotype. V is TRBV7-8 and J is TRBJ1-5; TRBD1 might be the D (5 bases). Germline CDR1 reads SGHVS; CDR2 reads FQNEAQ. V was cut by 1 base and J by 3 bases, with 10 bases left in between. The CDR3 length is 15 residues. This CDR3 reads CASSLERGFNQPQHF. For the CDR3, the DNA is TGTGCCAGCAGCTTAGAGCGGGGGTTCAATCAGCCCCAGCATTTT.